This TCR beta chain derives from a study of regulatory T cells in long-lasting Graves disease. This clonotype was observed a single time. Its antigen is undetermined. This likely traces to a read error, being one base from a far larger clone. The trim removed 3 bases at V and 7 bases at J, leaving 11 bases unmatched. The CDR3 has 18 amino acids. Germline lookup yields CDR1 KGHDR and CDR2 SFDVKD. Construction of the TCR beta libraries employed iRepertoire HTBI primers in conjunction with Arm-PCR of CDR3 regions. TCRdb redid the calling of the multiplex PCR reads with MiXCR, one entry per CDR3 protein. The sample has 200,000 to 250,000 distinct CDR3 sequences; around 17% are singletons. Sample time point: newly diagnosed GD, antithyroid drugs for less than 3 months. PBMC RNA served as the TCR library source. General observations from the study: Thyroid tissue went unstudied; only peripheral blood was examined. There was favoring of TRBV28, TRBJ1-2 and TRBJ2-5 in persistent disease.

V usage is TRBV24-1 and J usage is TRBJ2-7, with 16 bases lining up with TRBD2. This TCR came from a female donor with Graves disease. The specimen was peripheral blood mononuclear cells (PBMCs), collected at new diagnosis, from a patient treated with antithyroid drugs. The CDR3, as DNA: TGTGCCACCAGTGATACCGGGACTAGCGGGAGGGCCGTGAATGAGCAGTACTTC. This translates into CATSDTGTSGRAVNEQYF.